The sample holds a few counts of the clone carrying this T cell receptor (beta chain). The source of the sample is a study of T-cell reconstitution after alpha-beta-depleted transplantation in children. The CDR3 sequence is 16 residues long. Germline values: CDR1 SGHRS, CDR2 YFSETQ. V shed 5 bases and J 0 bases; nucleotides not matched to a gene: 8. Unique molecular identifiers were built into the TCRbeta library. MiXCR, applied by TCRdb to the PCR reads, yields one record per CDR3 protein. The sample consists of approximately 800,000 distinct CDR3 sequences, around 17% of them appearing once. This chain uses TRBV5-1 with TRBJ1-3, with 7 bases lining up with TRBD1. The sequencing here drew on PBMCs, mostly from graft donor cells, taken 360 days after TCRalphabeta/CD19-depleted stem cell transplant. This clonotype originated in a male patient aged 10 to 17 who had a stem cell transplant for acute lymphoblastic leukemia, so the T cells may come from the graft donor. CDR3 nucleotides: TGCGCCAGCAGACCTACTTACAGGGGCTCTGGAAACACCATATATTTT. Translated: CASRPTYRGSGNTIYF.